A selection of T cell receptor beta chains follows, all from one sample in a study of response to subunit inactivated influenza vaccine. TCRdb reprocessed the RT-PCR reads via MiXCR and lists one record per CDR3 protein. The repertoire includes around 790,000 distinct CDR3 sequences, approximately 22% of them detected once, and roughly 10% sits in the top ten. Here the sequenced sample was PBMCs from blood, taken more than 4 days after vaccination. Source of these receptors: a man aged 45-60 years who received an inactivated influenza vaccine. CDR3s include the opening cysteine and the closing phenylalanine or tryptophan. D genes are given only for firm matches.

TRBV6-6,TRBD2,CASSYLAVYEQYF
TRBV9,.,CASSATPDTEAFF
TRBV7-9,.,CASSLRSREEAFF
TRBV7-9,TRBD2,CASSPLTSAIQETQYF
TRBV20-1,TRBD1,CSARDQRQGDGYTF
TRBV6-1,TRBD2,CASSRGGPIAEQFF
TRBV5-1,TRBD2,CASSLGGTSVREQYF
TRBV29-1,.,CSALRSGSETQYF
TRBV20-1,.,CSADRTYNEQFF
TRBV5-1,TRBD1,CASSSDRGLAYEQYF
TRBV14,.,CASSQDPRKGGYTF
TRBV10-3,TRBD1,CAASGQGSDTQYF
TRBV5-1,.,CASSLGNLNTGELFF
TRBV7-2,TRBD1,CASRIGQGTGELFF
TRBV6-6,.,CASRSEMDRQQFF
TRBV7-2,TRBD2,CASSLTGGTSGSARETQYF
TRBV10-2,.,CASSELGAEAFF
TRBV28,.,CASSSIAAYQETQYF
TRBV14,.,CASSGRVGDYYEQYF
TRBV12-3/TRBV12-4,.,CASSLERGRINEKLFF
TRBV6-5,.,CASSYKARGSHYGYTF
TRBV7-8,.,CASSLAGVGNSPLHF
TRBV7-9,.,CASSRGASPSYNEQFF
TRBV10-3,TRBD1,CAISSTRGGGTEAFF
TRBV7-3,.,CASSSAGLSYNEQFF
TRBV28,TRBD2,CASSQLAGVQETQYF
TRBV20-1,TRBD1,CSAKSGTGGPDTQYF
TRBV18,.,CASSAAGVNTEAFF
TRBV9,.,CASSVGEHTGYYEQYF
TRBV20-1,.,CSATGTAVNEQFF
TRBV4-1,TRBD2,CASRKTGLAVQETQYF
TRBV28,TRBD2,CASSFTIKVYGTTTYNEQFF
TRBV18,TRBD1,CASSPTTGGAGTQYF
TRBV2,TRBD1,CASSEAPQGALSEQYF
TRBV12-3/TRBV12-4,TRBD1,CASSPPNRQGNEQFF
TRBV7-2,.,CASSFGGTGSYEQYF
TRBV4-2,.,CASSQDVQGFYGYTF
TRBV2,TRBD1,CASNNEGQGGSPLHF
TRBV18,.,CASSPPSEETQYF
TRBV4-3,TRBD2,CASSQAFSGAVYEQYF
TRBV18,.,CASSQEQSLEQYF
TRBV20-1,TRBD2,CSASLASGVLEQYF
TRBV4-3,.,CASSQTVGGTGELFF
TRBV29-1,TRBD1,CSVWARDRATDTQYF
TRBV24-1,.,CATSDLRLNYEQYF
TRBV4-2,TRBD1,CASSLGTEFYNSPLHF
TRBV9,TRBD2,CASSVMGAGKETQYF
TRBV5-1,.,CASSGRAGGSREQYF
TRBV4-1,.,CASSQDPKNYGYTF
TRBV11-2,.,CASSPVVISSYNEQFF
TRBV21-1,.,CASYTRGAGGPYEQYF
TRBV7-2,TRBD1,CASSLLGSRGPFIGSSGANVLTF
TRBV20-1,.,CSVWLRASNQPQHF
TRBV15,.,CATSRERTLGGELFF